The TCR beta chain under discussion was sequenced for a study of T cells in Graves' hyperthyroidism and ophthalmopathy. Germline-derived CDR1 and CDR2 are GTSNPN and SVGIG (reference sequence). This CDR3 spans 15 amino acids. With respect to this clonotype: Its antigen is as yet unknown. This sequence may be a read error, since a much larger clone differs from it by one base.

RNA transcripts gave rise to amplified TCR beta CDR3 regions. A first-round RT-PCR of the TCR CDR3 used the HTBI primer set. TCRdb ran MiXCR on the multiplex PCR reads and lists one entry per CDR3 protein. The sample holds hundreds of thousands of distinct CDR3 sequences, about 14% seen once. The study's findings and limits: Most thyroid-expanded clonotypes above 0.001 were also found in blood. Ophthalmopathy and stable hyperthyroidism were told apart by a 13 V-J model.

A NOSPECS grade of at least 4, a Clinical Activity Score of at least 3 and duration under 3 months were recorded in ophthalmopathy patients. Clinical symptoms, serum thyroxine, TRAb, thyroid ultrasound and orbital computed tomography informed diagnoses. The rearrangement uses TRBV30 and TRBJ2-7, with D perhaps matching TRBD2 (6 bases). The sequencing sample was made of blood. The receptor comes from a woman aged 45-59 years with Graves' ophthalmopathy. Here the CDR3 reads CPWSPSPQRAYEQYF. Written as DNA, the CDR3 is TGTCCCTGGAGTCCCTCCCCCCAGCGGGCCTACGAGCAGTACTTC.